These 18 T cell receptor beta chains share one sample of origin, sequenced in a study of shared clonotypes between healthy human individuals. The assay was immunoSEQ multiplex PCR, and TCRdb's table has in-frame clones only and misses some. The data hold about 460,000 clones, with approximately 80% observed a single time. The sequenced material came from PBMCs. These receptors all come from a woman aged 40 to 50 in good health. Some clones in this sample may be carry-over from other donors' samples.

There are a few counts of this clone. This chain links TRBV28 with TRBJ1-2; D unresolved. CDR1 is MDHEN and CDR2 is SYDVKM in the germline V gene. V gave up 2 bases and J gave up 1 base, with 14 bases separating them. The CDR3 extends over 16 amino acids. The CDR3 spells CASSLGGGSINYGYTF. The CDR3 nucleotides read TGTGCCAGCAGTTTAGGTGGCGGAAGCATTAACTATGGCTACACCTTC.

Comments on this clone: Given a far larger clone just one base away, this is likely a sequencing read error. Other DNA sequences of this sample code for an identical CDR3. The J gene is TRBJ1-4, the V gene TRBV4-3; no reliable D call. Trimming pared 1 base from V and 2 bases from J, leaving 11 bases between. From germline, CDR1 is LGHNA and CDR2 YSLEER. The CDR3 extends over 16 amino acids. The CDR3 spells CASSQGRVVTNEKLFF. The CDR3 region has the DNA TGCGCCAGCAGCCAAGGTCGTGTCGTCACTAATGAAAAACTGTTTTTT.

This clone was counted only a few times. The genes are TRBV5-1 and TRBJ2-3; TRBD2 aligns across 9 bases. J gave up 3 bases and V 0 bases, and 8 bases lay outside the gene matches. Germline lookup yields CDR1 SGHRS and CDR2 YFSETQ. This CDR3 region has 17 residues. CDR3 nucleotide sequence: TGCGCCAGCAGCTTGGCGGTTAGCGGGAGAGGAACAGATACGCAGTATTTT. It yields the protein CASSLAVSGRGTDTQYF.

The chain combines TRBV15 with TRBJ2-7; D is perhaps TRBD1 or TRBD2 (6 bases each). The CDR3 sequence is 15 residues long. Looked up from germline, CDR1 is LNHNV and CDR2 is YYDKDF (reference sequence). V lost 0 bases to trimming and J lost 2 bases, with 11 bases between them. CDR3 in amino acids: CATSRDLGGTYEQYF. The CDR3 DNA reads TGTGCCACCAGCAGAGATTTAGGGGGGACCTACGAGCAGTACTTC. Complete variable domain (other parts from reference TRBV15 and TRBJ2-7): DAMVIQNPRYQVTQFGKPVTLSCSQTLNHNVMYWYQQKSSQAPKLLFHYYDKDFNNEADTPDNFQSRRPNTSFCFLDIRSPGLGDTAMYLCATSRDLGGTYEQYFGPGTRLTVT.

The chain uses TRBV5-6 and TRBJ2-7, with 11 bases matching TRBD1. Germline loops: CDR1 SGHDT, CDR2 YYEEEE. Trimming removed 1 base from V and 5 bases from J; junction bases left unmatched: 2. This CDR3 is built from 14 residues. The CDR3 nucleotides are TGTGCCAGCAGCTTGTGGGACAGGGGGAACGAGCAGTACTTC. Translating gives CASSLWDRGNEQYF.

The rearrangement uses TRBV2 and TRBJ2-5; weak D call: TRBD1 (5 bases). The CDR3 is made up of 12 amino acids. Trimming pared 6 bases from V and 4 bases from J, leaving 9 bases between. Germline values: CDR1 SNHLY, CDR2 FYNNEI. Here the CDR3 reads CASRSDRETQYF. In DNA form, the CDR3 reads TGTGCCAGCAGATCCGACAGAGAGACCCAGTACTTC.

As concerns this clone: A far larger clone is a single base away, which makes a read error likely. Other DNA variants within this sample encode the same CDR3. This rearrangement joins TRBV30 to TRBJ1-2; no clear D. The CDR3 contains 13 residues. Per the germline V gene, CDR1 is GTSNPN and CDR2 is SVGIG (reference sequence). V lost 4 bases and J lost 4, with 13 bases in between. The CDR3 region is CAWTREGLYGYTF. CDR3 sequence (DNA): TGTGCCTGGACCAGAGAGGGCCTCTATGGCTACACCTTC.

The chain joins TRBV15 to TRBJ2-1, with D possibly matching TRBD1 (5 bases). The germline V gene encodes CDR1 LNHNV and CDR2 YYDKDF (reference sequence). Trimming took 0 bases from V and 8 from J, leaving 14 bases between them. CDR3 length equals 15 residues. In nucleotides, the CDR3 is TGTGCCACCAGCAGAGATGCCGTCAAGGGGCATGAGCAGTTCTTC. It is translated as CATSRDAVKGHEQFF.

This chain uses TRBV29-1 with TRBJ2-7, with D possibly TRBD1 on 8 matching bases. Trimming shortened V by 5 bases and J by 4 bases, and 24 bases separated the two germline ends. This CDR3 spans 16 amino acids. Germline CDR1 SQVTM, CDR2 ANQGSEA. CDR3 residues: CSVSPNRGGTYYEQYF. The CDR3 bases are TGCAGCGTTTCCCCTAACAGGGGGGGAACCTATTACGAGCAGTACTTC.

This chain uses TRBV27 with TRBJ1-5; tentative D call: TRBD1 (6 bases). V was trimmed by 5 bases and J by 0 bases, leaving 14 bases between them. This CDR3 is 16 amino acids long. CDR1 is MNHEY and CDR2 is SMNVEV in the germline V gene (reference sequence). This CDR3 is CASSVTRTASNQPQHF. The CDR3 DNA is TGTGCCAGCAGTGTGACCCGGACAGCTAGCAATCAGCCCCAGCATTTT.

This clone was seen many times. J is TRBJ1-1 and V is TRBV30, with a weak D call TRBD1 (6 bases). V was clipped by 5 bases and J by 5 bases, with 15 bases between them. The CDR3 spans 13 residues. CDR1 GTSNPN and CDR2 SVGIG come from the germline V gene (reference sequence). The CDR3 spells CAWSRTAGTEAFF. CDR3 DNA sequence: TGTGCCTGGTCCCGGACAGCTGGGACTGAAGCTTTCTTT. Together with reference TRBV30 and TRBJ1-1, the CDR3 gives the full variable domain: SQTIHQWPATLVQPVGSPLSLECTVEGTSNPNLYWYRQAAGRGLQLLFYSVGIGQISSEVPQNLSASRPQDRQFILSSKKLLLSDSGFYLCAWSRTAGTEAFFGQGTRLTVV.

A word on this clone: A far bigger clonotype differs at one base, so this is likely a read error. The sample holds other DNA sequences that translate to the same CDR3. CDR3 in DNA: TGTGCTAGCAGCAAGGGGATGAACACTGAAGCTTTCTTT. Encoded protein: CASSKGMNTEAFF. The chain combines TRBV9 with TRBJ1-1, with D possibly being TRBD1 (5 bases). The CDR3 is 13 amino acids. Per the germline V gene, CDR1 is SGDLS and CDR2 is YYNGEE.

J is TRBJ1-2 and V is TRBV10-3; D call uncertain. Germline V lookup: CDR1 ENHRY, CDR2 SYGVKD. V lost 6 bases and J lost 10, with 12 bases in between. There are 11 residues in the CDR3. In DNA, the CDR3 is TGTGCCATCAGCCCCGGTTCTATCTACACCTTC. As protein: CAISPGSIYTF.

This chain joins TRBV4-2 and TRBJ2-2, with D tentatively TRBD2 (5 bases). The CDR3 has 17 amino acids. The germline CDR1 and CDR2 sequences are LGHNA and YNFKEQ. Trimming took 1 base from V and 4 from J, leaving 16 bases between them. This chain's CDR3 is CASSQGVARGPTGELFF. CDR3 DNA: TGTGCCAGCAGCCAAGGGGTAGCGAGAGGTCCCACCGGGGAGCTGTTTTTT.

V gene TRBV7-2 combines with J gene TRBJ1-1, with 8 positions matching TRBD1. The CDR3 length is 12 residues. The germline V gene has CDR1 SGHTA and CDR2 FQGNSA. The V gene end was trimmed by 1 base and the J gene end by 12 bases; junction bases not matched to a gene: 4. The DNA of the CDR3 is TGTGCCAGCAGCTTAGGGGGACAGGATCCTTTCTTT. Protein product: CASSLGGQDPFF. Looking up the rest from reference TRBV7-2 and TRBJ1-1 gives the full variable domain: GAGVSQSPSNKVTEKGKDVELRCDPISGHTALYWYRQSLGQGLEFLIYFQGNSAPDKSGLPSDRFSAERTGGSVSTLTIQRTQQEDSAVYLCASSLGGQDPFFGQGTRLTVV.

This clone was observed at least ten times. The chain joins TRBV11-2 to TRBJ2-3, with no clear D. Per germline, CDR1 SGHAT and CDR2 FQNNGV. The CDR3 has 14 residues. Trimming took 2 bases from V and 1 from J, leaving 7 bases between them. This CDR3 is CASSLYSGTDTQYF. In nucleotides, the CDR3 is TGTGCCAGCAGCTTATATTCCGGCACAGATACGCAGTATTTT.

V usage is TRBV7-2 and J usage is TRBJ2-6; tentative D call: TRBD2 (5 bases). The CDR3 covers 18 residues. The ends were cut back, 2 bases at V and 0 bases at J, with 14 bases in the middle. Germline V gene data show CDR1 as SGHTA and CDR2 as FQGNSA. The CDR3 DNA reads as TGTGCCAGCAGCTTAAGTCTCTTCGGACTCTCTGGGGCCAACGTCCTGACTTTC. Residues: CASSLSLFGLSGANVLTF.

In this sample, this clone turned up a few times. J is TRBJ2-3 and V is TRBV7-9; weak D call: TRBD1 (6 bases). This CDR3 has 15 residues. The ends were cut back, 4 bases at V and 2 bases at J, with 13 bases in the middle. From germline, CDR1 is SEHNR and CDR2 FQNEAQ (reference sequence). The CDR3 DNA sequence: TGTGCCAGCAGCTCAACTGACAGGTTCACAGATACGCAGTATTTT. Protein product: CASSSTDRFTDTQYF.